The clone carrying this TCR beta chain was picked up many times. The sample comes from a study of human T cells and chemical hapten exposure. Deletions cut 6 bases from V and 4 bases from J, with 18 bases between. Per the germline V gene, CDR1 is SGHAT and CDR2 is FQNNGV. This CDR3 contains 15 residues. Within the library, unique molecular identifiers were attached to each individual cDNA molecule. A single record per CDR3 protein comes from TCRdb applying MiXCR to the RACE reads. The sample lists approximately 57,000 distinct CDR3 sequences; 9.3% were seen once. Documented time point: patch test 1, 2 weeks after DPC sensitization. Treatment: therapeutic diphenylcyclopropenone sensitization with weekly scalp DPC.

The specimen comprised whole blood, sampled in connection with sensitization to the hapten diphenylcyclopropenone (DPC). The receptor was derived from a woman in her forties with alopecia areata. Some clones in this sample may be carry-over from other donors' samples. V usage is TRBV11-2 and J usage is TRBJ1-1; tentatively, D is TRBD1 (5 bases). CDR3 sequence reads: CASSFTGEGSTEAFF. CDR3 in DNA: TGTGCCAGCAGTTTCACGGGGGAAGGAAGCACTGAAGCTTTCTTT. The variable domain in full, completed from reference TRBV11-2 and TRBJ1-1, reads EAGVAQSPRYKIIEKRQSVAFWCNPISGHATLYWYQQILGQGPKLLIQFQNNGVVDDSQLPKDRFSAERLKGVDSTLKIQPAKLEDSAVYLCASSFTGEGSTEAFFGQGTRLTVV.